This T cell receptor beta chain was recorded in a study of T cells in Graves' hyperthyroidism and ophthalmopathy. Exclusions: uncontrolled infection, other autoimmune disease, pregnancy, lactation. Each diagnosis drew on symptoms, thyroxine, TRAb, thyroid ultrasound and orbital computed tomography findings. V gave up 5 bases and J gave up 1 base; unmatched junction bases: 4. Germline loops: CDR1 SGHAT, CDR2 FQDESV (reference sequence). The CDR3 spans 15 residues. With regard to this clonotype: The antigen is undetermined.

Study results and caveats: Most thyroid clonotypes with frequency above 0.001 were detected in blood. The model's output predicted ophthalmopathy at a median of 6.5 months prior to onset.

Amplified TCR beta CDR3 regions came from RNA transcripts. The HTBI primer set served for first-round RT-PCR of the TCR CDR3. TCRdb recomputed calls from the multiplex PCR reads with MiXCR, one row per CDR3 protein. This sample has 100,000 to 130,000 distinct CDR3 sequences, with about a sixth found just once. The receptor comes from a woman aged 45-65 years with Graves' hyperthyroidism. Material for sequencing was blood. This rearrangement joins TRBV11-1 to TRBJ2-7, with 11 bases matching TRBD1. The CDR3 sequence is CASSPGTGGSYEQYF. CDR3 nucleotides: TGTGCCAGCAGCCCCGGGACAGGGGGTTCCTACGAGCAGTACTTC.